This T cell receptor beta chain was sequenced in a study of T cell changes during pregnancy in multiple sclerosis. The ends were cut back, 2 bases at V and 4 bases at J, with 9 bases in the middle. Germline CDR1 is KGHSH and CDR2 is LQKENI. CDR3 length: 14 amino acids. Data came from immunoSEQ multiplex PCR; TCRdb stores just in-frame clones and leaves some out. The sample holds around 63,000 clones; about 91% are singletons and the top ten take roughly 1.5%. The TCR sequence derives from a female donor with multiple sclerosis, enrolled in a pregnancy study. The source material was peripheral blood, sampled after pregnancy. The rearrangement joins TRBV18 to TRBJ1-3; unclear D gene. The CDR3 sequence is CASSPELNGNTIYF. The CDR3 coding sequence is TGTGCCAGCTCACCAGAGTTGAACGGAAACACCATATATTTT. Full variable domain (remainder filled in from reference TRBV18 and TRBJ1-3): NAGVMQNPRHLVRRRGQEARLRCSPMKGHSHVYWYRQLPEEGLKFMVYLQKENIIDESGMPKERFSAEFPKEGPSILRIQQVVRGDSAAYFCASSPELNGNTIYFGEGSWLTVV.